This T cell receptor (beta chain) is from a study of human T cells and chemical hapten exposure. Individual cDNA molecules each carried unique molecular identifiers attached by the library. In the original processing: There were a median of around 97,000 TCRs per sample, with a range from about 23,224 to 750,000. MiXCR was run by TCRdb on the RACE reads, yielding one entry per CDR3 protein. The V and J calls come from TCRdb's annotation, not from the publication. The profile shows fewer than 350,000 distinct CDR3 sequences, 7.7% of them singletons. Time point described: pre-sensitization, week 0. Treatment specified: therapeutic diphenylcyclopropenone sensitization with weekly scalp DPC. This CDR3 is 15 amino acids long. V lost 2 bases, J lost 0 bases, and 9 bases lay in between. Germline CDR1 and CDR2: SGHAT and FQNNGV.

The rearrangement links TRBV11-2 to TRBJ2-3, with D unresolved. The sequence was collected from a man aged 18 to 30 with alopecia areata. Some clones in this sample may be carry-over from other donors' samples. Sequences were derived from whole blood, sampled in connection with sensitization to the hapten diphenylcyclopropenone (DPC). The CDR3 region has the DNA TGTGCCAGCAGCTTAACCGGCGGTAGCACAGATACGCAGTATTTT. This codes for CASSLTGGSTDTQYF. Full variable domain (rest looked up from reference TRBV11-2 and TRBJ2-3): EAGVAQSPRYKIIEKRQSVAFWCNPISGHATLYWYQQILGQGPKLLIQFQNNGVVDDSQLPKDRFSAERLKGVDSTLKIQPAKLEDSAVYLCASSLTGGSTDTQYFGPGTRLTVL.